This T cell receptor beta chain was identified in a study of blood T cell repertoires in COVID-19. Background on the study: The United States, Italy and Spain were the sources of the acute and convalescent COVID-19 samples. The analysed material was cDNA or gDNA that came from T cells, B-cell-depleted T cells, or PBMCs.

V lost 1 base to trimming and J lost 8 bases, with 15 bases between them. Per germline, CDR1 LNHNV and CDR2 YYDKDF (reference sequence). The CDR3 runs 15 residues. Per the original methods: The assay estimated nucleated cells by amplifying reference gene primers. TCRdb's table, derived via immunoSEQ multiplex PCR, lists solely in-frame clones and lacks some. The D gene and trimming were derived from the DNA, and the V and J assignments and clone size from that table. The sample includes 130,000 or so clones, about 86% seen only once; the top ten take 7.5% to 8.5%. The receptor comes from a woman aged 60 to 75 with acute or convalescent COVID-19. What was sequenced was peripheral blood. This rearrangement joins TRBV15 to TRBJ2-1; D might be TRBD2 (7 bases). The CDR3 sequence: CATSRARGASDEQFF. CDR3 bases: TGTGCCACCAGCAGAGCCCGGGGGGCATCGGATGAGCAGTTCTTC.